Reported below is one T cell receptor beta chain. No cognate antigen has been identified for it. No base quality information exists; no much larger clone differs at one position. The cysteine opens and the phenylalanine closes a CDR3 of 13 amino acids. Left in the record is the CDR3 DNA by itself, 39 bases read in frame from the first base. Based on the germline V gene, the CDR1 and CDR2 sequences are SGHRS and YFSETQ. V loses 7 bases at its end and J loses 3 bases; junction bases beyond the gene matches: 7. On a MiSeq, deep resolution sequencing aimed for a depth between 1 in 1 million and 1 in 200,000 T cells, with each clonotype covered approximately 9.2x on average. The immunoSEQ hsTCRB Kit was used to generate TCR beta libraries. The paper's data handling went like this. The data were analyzed with ImmunoSEQ Analyzer and ImmunoSEQ Data Assistant, and V, D and J gene assignments followed IMGT definitions. Clonality, which ranges from 0 to 1, was calculated as one minus the normalized Shannon entropy of productive rearrangement frequencies. Only overrepresented clonotypes making up at least 0.05% of each patient's repertoire were included in the public clonotype analysis. Repertoires from roughly 13 age-matched healthy donors in immuneACCESS were used as clonality controls. TCRdb provides this immuneACCESS table in a form limited to in-frame rearrangements. Some clones are lacking; in checked studies, under half of them reflect an unresolved V gene, and why the rest are absent is not known. V and J calls and clone size are those listed in that table; D and trimming were worked out from the DNA. This sample lists about 300,000 clones; around 69% were detected once. The ten most abundant clones make up roughly 5% of the sample.

Sample time point, as interpreted from the label and publication: progressive disease on ibrutinib. For TCR beta library preparation, about 1.8 micrograms of genomic DNA were isolated from cryopreserved PBMCs. Longitudinal blood samples from CLL patients on ibrutinib monotherapy underwent high-throughput TCR beta sequencing. The patients took part in an open-label, single-center phase 2 trial of ibrutinib monotherapy. These data are taken from a study of cytotoxic CD8 clonotypes in ibrutinib-treated CLL (dated by TCRdb to the early 2020s). Regarding the complete study: The cohort included about 15 treatment-naive and 11 to 12 relapsed/refractory patients; roughly 17 were IGHV unmutated. Partial responses were observed in some 24 patients and complete responses in 2; after a median follow-up of around 68 months, remission was maintained in 15 or so patients and progression was observed in roughly twelve. The response samples were drawn at a median of roughly eleven months into treatment, with a range of roughly 6 to 40 months. On average, each sample had 255,043 productive templates and tens of thousands of productive rearrangements. Of the 86 people in the trial, around 26 had longitudinal samples available. Cryopreserved peripheral blood mononuclear cells were collected at three points: before therapy, at response, and at either sustained remission or disease progression. Every sample from remission and from progressive disease was obtained while the patients were still on ibrutinib.

What the study reported, not specific to this receptor: Baseline clonality exceeded that of age-matched healthy donors and correlated strongly with circulating CD8+ T-cell counts. Public clonotypes were rare and either shrank or stayed stable during treatment, and the rise in clonality at ibrutinib response reflected expansion of private clonotypes. Sustained-remission and progressing patients did not have matched sampling times, and lymph node repertoires were not examined. An increase in clonality was observed at ibrutinib response, with clonality remaining stable during sustained remission and falling back toward baseline at progression.

This receptor was obtained from a human donor with chronic lymphocytic leukemia. The V and J genes are TRBV5-1 and TRBJ2-7, and 7 junctional nucleotides match TRBD2. The material was PBMCs, obtained at disease progression, from a patient treated with ibrutinib. The DNA sequence is TGCGCCAGCGCGCGGGGGTCCAACTACGAGCAGTACTTC. This gives the protein CASARGSNYEQYF.